Listed below are T cell receptor beta chains from one sample, sequenced in a study of vaccination and CD4 T cells after COVID-19. TCRdb re-called the PCR reads with MiXCR, one entry per CDR3 protein. The sample shows roughly 17,000 distinct CDR3 sequences, under 65% of them seen only once. Antigen specificity for these receptors is unknown. The sequences come from CD4+ T cells from blood, cultured in vitro, collected before SARS-CoV-2 vaccination. These receptors were taken from a human donor who had recovered from COVID-19. The CDR3 runs from the conserved cysteine through the conserved F or W. D genes are given only for firm matches. Size is stated for part of the rows, as once, few or many counts, or as a class when the clone is expanded.

>TRBJ1-5|.|16|few|TRBV2
CASSEEGPIGNQPQHF
TGTGCCAGCAGTGAAGAGGGGCCGATCGGCAATCAGCCCCAGCATTTT
>TRBJ1-1|.|14|.|TRBV11-2
CASSLEGGEKEAFF
TGTGCCAGCAGCTTGGAAGGCGGCGAGAAAGAAGCTTTCTTT
>TRBJ2-7|TRBD1|14|.|TRBV27
CASSSTGQLYEQYF
TGTGCCAGCAGTTCCACGGGACAGCTCTACGAGCAGTACTTC
>TRBJ1-5|.|13|.|TRBV27
CASSPRGGQPQHF
TGTGCCAGCAGCCCCAGGGGAGGTCAGCCCCAGCATTTT
>TRBJ1-5|.|12|.|TRBV6-2/TRBV6-3
CASKPRNQPQHF
TGTGCCAGCAAACCAAGGAATCAGCCCCAGCATTTT
>TRBJ2-5|TRBD1|14|.|TRBV12-3/TRBV12-4
CASTTRRGRETQYF
TGTGCCAGCACCACAAGAAGGGGGCGGGAGACCCAGTACTTC
>TRBJ2-2|TRBD1|15|.|TRBV6-2/TRBV6-3
CASSSDRGPAGELFF
TGTGCCAGCAGTTCGGACAGGGGGCCAGCCGGGGAGCTGTTTTTT
>TRBJ2-5|TRBD1|14|.|TRBV11-3
CASSQTGGAKTQYF
TGTGCCAGCAGTCAGACAGGGGGCGCGAAGACCCAGTACTTC
>TRBJ2-3|TRBD1|15|.|TRBV20-1
CSATPGTGQGDTQYF
TGCAGTGCTACCCCTGGGACAGGGCAAGGGGATACGCAGTATTTT
>TRBJ1-6|TRBD1|19|.|TRBV19
CASSIFVTGTGGLNSPLHF
TGTGCCAGTAGTATATTCGTCACCGGGACAGGGGGGTTGAATTCACCCCTCCACTTT
>TRBJ1-1|.|15|once|TRBV20-1
CSARSRAGSPLEAFF
TGCAGTGCTAGATCCCGCGCAGGTTCCCCCCTTGAAGCTTTCTTT
>TRBJ2-3|.|14|few|TRBV7-2
CASSLGGGADTQYF
TGTGCCAGCAGCCTAGGGGGCGGGGCAGATACGCAGTATTTT
>TRBJ1-6|.|16|.|TRBV7-8
CASSLELGRVDSPLHF
TGTGCCAGCAGCTTAGAGCTCGGCAGGGTGGATTCACCCCTCCACTTT
>TRBJ1-4|TRBD1|15|.|TRBV20-1
CSARIPGQGNEKLFF
TGCAGTGCCCGTATACCGGGACAGGGGAATGAAAAACTGTTTTTT
>TRBJ1-1|.|13|.|TRBV7-9
CASSLALNTEAFF
TGTGCCAGCAGCTTAGCCCTGAACACTGAAGCTTTCTTT
>TRBJ2-5|.|13|.|TRBV19
CASSYVGGETQYF
TGTGCCAGTAGTTACGTTGGCGGAGAGACCCAGTACTTC
>TRBJ1-1|.|13|.|TRBV20-1
CSARASMNTEAFF
TGCAGTGCTAGAGCGTCAATGAACACTGAAGCTTTCTTT
>TRBJ1-2|.|14|few|TRBV15
CATSRDRLSYGYTF
TGTGCCACCAGCAGAGATCGTCTGAGCTATGGCTACACCTTC
>TRBJ1-5|TRBD1|16|once|TRBV19
CASSIDVTGSNQPQHF
TGTGCCAGTAGTATAGATGTGACAGGGAGCAATCAGCCCCAGCATTTT
>TRBJ2-1|.|15|.|TRBV24-1
CATSVAAGDYNEQFF
TGTGCCACCAGTGTAGCGGCAGGGGACTACAATGAGCAGTTCTTC
>TRBJ2-2|.|16|.|TRBV27
CASSLSGGGLTGELFF
TGTGCCAGCAGTTTATCAGGCGGGGGCCTCACCGGGGAGCTGTTTTTT
>TRBJ1-1|.|14|.|TRBV27
CASRQQGSNTEAFF
TGTGCCAGCAGACAACAGGGTTCGAACACTGAAGCTTTCTTT
>TRBJ1-2|TRBD1|12|few|TRBV23-1
CASTRQGLGYTF
TGCGCCAGCACCCGACAGGGGCTTGGCTACACCTTC
>TRBJ1-1|.|12|.|TRBV6-2/TRBV6-3
CASSSPGVEAFF
TGTGCCAGCAGTTCTCCAGGGGTAGAAGCTTTCTTT
>TRBJ1-5|TRBD1|15|.|TRBV7-2
CASSLGGRQGKPQHF
TGTGCCAGCAGCTTGGGGGGACGACAGGGGAAGCCCCAGCATTTT
>TRBJ1-1|.|15|few|TRBV27
CASSPTRGSDTEAFF
TGTGCCAGCAGTCCCACCCGCGGGAGCGACACTGAAGCTTTCTTT
>TRBJ2-1|TRBD2|15|.|TRBV20-1
CSASVQQGTRNEQFF
TGCAGTGCCAGCGTTCAGCAAGGGACTAGGAATGAGCAGTTCTTC
>TRBJ2-3|.|13|few|TRBV19
CASSIDRPDTQYF
TGTGCCAGTAGTATCGACAGACCAGATACGCAGTATTTT
>TRBJ1-1|.|14|few|TRBV5-1
CASIEGFGNTEAFF
TGCGCCAGCATAGAGGGATTTGGGAACACTGAAGCTTTCTTT
>TRBJ2-1|TRBD2|16|.|TRBV24-1
CATSDPLAGGYNEQFF
TGTGCCACCAGTGACCCGCTAGCGGGAGGATACAATGAGCAGTTCTTC
>TRBJ1-5|.|15|.|TRBV6-2/TRBV6-3
CASSYKGNSNQPQHF
TGTGCCAGCAGTTACAAAGGAAATAGCAATCAGCCCCAGCATTTT
>TRBJ1-1|.|13|.|TRBV19
CASSRGVVTEAFF
TGTGCCAGTAGTAGGGGGGTTGTCACTGAAGCTTTCTTT
>TRBJ2-2|TRBD2|13|.|TRBV7-3
CASRIAGAGELFF
TGTGCCAGCAGAATAGCGGGAGCCGGGGAGCTGTTTTTT
>TRBJ1-1|TRBD1|13|few|TRBV29-1
CSVAGTGQLEAFF
TGCAGCGTTGCCGGGACAGGACAGCTTGAAGCTTTCTTT
>TRBJ2-2|.|13|once|TRBV7-8
CASSLVAGGELFF
TGTGCCAGCAGCTTAGTGGCGGGAGGGGAGCTGTTTTTT
>TRBJ2-1|.|14|.|TRBV7-3
CASSLGSLTREQFF
TGTGCCAGCAGCTTAGGCTCCCTAACCCGCGAGCAGTTCTTC
>TRBJ1-2|TRBD1|15|.|TRBV5-4
CASSRPGGINYGYTF
TGTGCCAGCAGCCGCCCAGGGGGAATAAACTATGGCTACACCTTC
>TRBJ1-1|.|13|once|TRBV5-1
CASSLSPNTEAFF
TGCGCCAGCAGCTTGTCTCCGAACACTGAAGCTTTCTTT
>TRBJ2-5|TRBD2|17|few|TRBV7-9
CASSFGRTSGGGETQYF
TGTGCCAGCAGCTTCGGAAGGACTAGCGGCGGCGGGGAGACCCAGTACTTC
>TRBJ1-5|.|15|few|TRBV11-2
CASSLVAGQSQPQHF
TGTGCCAGCAGCTTAGTTGCAGGGCAGAGTCAGCCCCAGCATTTT
>TRBJ2-5|TRBD2|13|.|TRBV20-1
CSVPFTSEETQYF
TGCAGTGTTCCATTCACTAGCGAAGAGACCCAGTACTTC
>TRBJ2-2|.|14|.|TRBV7-3
CASSLYQGTGELFF
TGTGCCAGCAGCTTATACCAGGGTACCGGGGAGCTGTTTTTT
>TRBJ2-5|.|15|.|TRBV2
CASREQTVQQETQYF
TGTGCCAGCAGAGAACAGACAGTCCAACAAGAGACCCAGTACTTC
>TRBJ2-5|.|13|.|TRBV7-2
CASSPDALGTQYF
TGTGCCAGCAGCCCAGACGCCCTCGGGACCCAGTACTTC
>TRBJ2-1|.|13|.|TRBV15
CATSRGLANEQFF
TGTGCCACCAGCAGAGGGCTAGCCAATGAGCAGTTCTTC